A single sample is the source of the 3 T cell receptor beta chains below, sequenced in a study of immune evolution from preneoplasia to lung adenocarcinoma. The data were produced by immunoSEQ multiplex PCR, yet TCRdb's version contains in-frame clones alone and is incomplete. The profile shows roughly 6,200 clones, roughly 85% of them singletons. Sample: FFPE minimally invasive lung adenocarcinoma tissue. The origin of the receptors is a person between 45 and 75 years old with lung adenocarcinoma.

The chain employs TRBV7-2 and TRBJ2-1; 10 nucleotides line up with TRBD1. Unmatched junction bases numbered 8, after V lost 3 bases and J lost 9 bases. The CDR3 has 15 amino acids. CDR1 is SGHTA, CDR2 FQGNSA, per germline. CDR3 protein: CASSFGDRGFREQFF. The CDR3 DNA is TGTGCCAGCAGCTTCGGGGACAGGGGTTTTCGTGAGCAGTTCTTC.

The J gene is TRBJ2-4, the V gene TRBV25-1; D not resolved. CDR3 length equals 15 residues. With 1 base removed from V and 7 bases from J, the gap between germline ends came to 14 bases. The germline CDR1 and CDR2 sequences are MGHDK and SYGVNS. The CDR3 sequence: CASSESGVGLNIQYF. The CDR3 DNA is TGTGCCAGCAGTGAATCTGGGGTGGGTTTGAACATTCAGTACTTC.

The chain is built from TRBV27 and TRBJ2-1; a possible D gene is TRBD2 (5 bases). This CDR3 region has 15 residues. CDR1 and CDR2 from the germline V gene are MNHEY and SMNVEV (reference sequence). With 7 bases removed from V and 0 bases from J, the gap between germline ends came to 13 bases. The CDR3 sequence: CASNLLGGSYNEQFF. CDR3 in DNA: TGTGCCAGCAACTTGCTCGGAGGCTCCTACAATGAGCAGTTCTTC.